The present T cell receptor beta chain was sequenced within a study of Ad26.COV2.S vaccination and SARS-CoV-2 variants. Turning to the study itself: Donor was assigned to the Ad26.COV2.S arm of trial COV1001.

This clone showed up just a few times. Treatment meaning: approximately 18 received Ad26.COV2.S at low or high dose, single or two shots; about 5 received placebo; per-sample allocation not given. All samples were drawn on day 63, counting from the first vaccine or placebo injection. Clones were sequenced by immunoSEQ multiplex PCR, and TCRdb holds only the in-frame ones, with some missing. The data show under 550,000 clones, with about 93% seen just once and 10% to 15% held by the top ten. V gave up 4 bases and J gave up 0 bases, with 11 bases separating them. Per the germline V gene, CDR1 is SGHRS and CDR2 is YFSETQ. CDR3 length: 15 residues.

The material sequenced was peripheral blood, taken in a trial of Ad26.COV2.S vaccine versus placebo. The chain joins TRBV5-1 to TRBJ2-1, with D perhaps matching TRBD2 (6 bases). This TCR was sampled from a person aged 18-65 years who received the Ad26.COV2.S COVID-19 vaccine or a placebo. CDR3 DNA sequence: TGCGCCAGCAGCCTTAGCGGAGTCTCCTACAATGAGCAGTTCTTC. It specifies CASSLSGVSYNEQFF.